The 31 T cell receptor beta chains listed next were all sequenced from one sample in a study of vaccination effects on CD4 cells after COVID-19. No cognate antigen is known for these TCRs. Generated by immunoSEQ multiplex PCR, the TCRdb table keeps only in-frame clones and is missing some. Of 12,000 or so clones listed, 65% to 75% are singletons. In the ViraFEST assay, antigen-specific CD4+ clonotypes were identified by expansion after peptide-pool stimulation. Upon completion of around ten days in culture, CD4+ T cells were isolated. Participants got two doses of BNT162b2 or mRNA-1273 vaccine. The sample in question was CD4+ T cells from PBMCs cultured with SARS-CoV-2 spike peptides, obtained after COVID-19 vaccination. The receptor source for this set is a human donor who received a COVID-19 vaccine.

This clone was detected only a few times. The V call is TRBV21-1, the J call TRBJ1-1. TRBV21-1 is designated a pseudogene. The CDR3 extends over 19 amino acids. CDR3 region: CASSKGGSLNGRGGTEAFF. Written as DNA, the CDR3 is TGTGCCAGCAGCAAAGGGGGAAGTCTCAACGGACGAGGAGGCACTGAAGCTTTCTTT.

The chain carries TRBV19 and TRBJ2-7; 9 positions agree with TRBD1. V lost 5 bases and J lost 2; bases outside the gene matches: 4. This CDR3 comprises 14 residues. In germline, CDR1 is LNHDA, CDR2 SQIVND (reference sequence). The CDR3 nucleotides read TGTGCCAGTAGTCCTGGGACAGGGACCTACGAGCAGTACTTC. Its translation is CASSPGTGTYEQYF.

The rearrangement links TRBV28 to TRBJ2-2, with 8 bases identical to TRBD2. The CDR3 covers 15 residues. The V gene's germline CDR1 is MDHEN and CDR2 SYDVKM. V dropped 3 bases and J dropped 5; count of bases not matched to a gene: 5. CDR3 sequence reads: CASSFGGGRTGELFF. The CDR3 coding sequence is TGTGCCAGCAGTTTCGGGGGGGGTAGGACCGGGGAGCTGTTTTTT.

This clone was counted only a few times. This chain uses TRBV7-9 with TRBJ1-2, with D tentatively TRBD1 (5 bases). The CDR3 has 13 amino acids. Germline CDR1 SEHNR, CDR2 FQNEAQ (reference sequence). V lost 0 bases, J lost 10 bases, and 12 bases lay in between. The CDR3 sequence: CASSLAGGLDYTF. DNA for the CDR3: TGTGCCAGCAGCTTAGCGGGGGGTCTGGACTACACCTTC. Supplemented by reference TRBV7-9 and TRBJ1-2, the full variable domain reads DTGVSQNPRHKITKRGQNVTFRCDPISEHNRLYWYRQTLGQGPEFLTYFQNEAQLEKSRLLSDRFSAERPKGSFSTLEIQRTEQGDSAMYLCASSLAGGLDYTFGSGTRLTVV.

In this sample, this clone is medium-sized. CDR3 region: CASSSTGPSYYGYTF. CDR3 DNA sequence: TGTGCCAGTAGTTCCACCGGGCCTAGCTACTATGGCTACACCTTC. V gene TRBV19 combines with J gene TRBJ1-2; D gene uncertain. Germline loops: CDR1 LNHDA, CDR2 SQIVND (reference sequence). This CDR3 has 15 residues. V was clipped by 5 bases and J by 3 bases, with 16 bases between them.

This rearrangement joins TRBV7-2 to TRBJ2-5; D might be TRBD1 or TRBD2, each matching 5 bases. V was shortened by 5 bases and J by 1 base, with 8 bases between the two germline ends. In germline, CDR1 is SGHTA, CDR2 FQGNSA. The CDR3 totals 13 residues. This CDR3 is CASSRDPQETQYF. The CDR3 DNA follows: TGTGCCAGCAGCCGGGACCCCCAAGAGACCCAGTACTTC. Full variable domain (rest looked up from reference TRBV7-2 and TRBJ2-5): GAGVSQSPSNKVTEKGKDVELRCDPISGHTALYWYRQSLGQGLEFLIYFQGNSAPDKSGLPSDRFSAERTGGSVSTLTIQRTQQEDSAVYLCASSRDPQETQYFGPGTRLLVL.

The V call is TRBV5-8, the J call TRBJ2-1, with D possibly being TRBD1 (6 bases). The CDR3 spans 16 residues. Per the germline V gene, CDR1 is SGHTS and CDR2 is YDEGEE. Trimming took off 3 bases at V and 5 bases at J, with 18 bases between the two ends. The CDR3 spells CASSSQGWVWHNEQFF. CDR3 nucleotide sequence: TGTGCCAGCAGCTCACAGGGCTGGGTTTGGCACAATGAGCAGTTCTTC.

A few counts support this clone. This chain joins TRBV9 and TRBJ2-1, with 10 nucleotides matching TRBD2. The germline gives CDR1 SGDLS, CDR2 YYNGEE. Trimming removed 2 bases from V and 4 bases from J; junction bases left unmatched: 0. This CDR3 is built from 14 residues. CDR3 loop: CASSVTSGYNEQFF. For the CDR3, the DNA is TGTGCCAGCAGCGTGACTAGCGGGTACAATGAGCAGTTCTTC.

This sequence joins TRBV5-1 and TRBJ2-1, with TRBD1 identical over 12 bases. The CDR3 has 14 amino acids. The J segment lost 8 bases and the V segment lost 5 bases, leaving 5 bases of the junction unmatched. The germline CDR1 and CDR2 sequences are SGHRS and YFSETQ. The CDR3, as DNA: TGCGCCAGCAGTACCGGGACAGGGGGCGATGAGCAGTTCTTC. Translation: CASSTGTGGDEQFF.

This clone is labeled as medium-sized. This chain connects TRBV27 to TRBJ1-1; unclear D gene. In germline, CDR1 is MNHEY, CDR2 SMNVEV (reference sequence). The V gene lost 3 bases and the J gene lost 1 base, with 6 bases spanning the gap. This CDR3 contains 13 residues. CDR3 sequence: CASSFSANTEAFF. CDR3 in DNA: TGTGCCAGCAGTTTCAGTGCGAACACTGAAGCTTTCTTT.

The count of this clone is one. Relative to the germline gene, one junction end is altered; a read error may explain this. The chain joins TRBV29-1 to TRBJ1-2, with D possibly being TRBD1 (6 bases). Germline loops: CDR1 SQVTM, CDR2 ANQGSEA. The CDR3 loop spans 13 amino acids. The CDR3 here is CSVEGGANYGYTF. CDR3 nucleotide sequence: TGCAGCGTCGAAGGGGGGGCTAACTATGGCTACACCTTC.

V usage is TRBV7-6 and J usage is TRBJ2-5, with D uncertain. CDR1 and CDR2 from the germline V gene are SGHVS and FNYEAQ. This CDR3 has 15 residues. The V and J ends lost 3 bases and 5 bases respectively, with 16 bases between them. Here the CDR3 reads CASSLVAADGETQYF. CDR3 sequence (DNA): TGTGCCAGCAGCTTGGTAGCCGCTGATGGGGAGACCCAGTACTTC.

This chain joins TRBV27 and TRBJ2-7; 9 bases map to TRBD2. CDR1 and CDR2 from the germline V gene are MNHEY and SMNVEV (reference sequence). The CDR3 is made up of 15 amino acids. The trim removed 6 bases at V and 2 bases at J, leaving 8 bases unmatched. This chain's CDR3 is CASRRGAGGTYEQYF. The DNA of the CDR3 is TGTGCCAGCAGACGGGGAGCGGGAGGTACCTACGAGCAGTACTTC.

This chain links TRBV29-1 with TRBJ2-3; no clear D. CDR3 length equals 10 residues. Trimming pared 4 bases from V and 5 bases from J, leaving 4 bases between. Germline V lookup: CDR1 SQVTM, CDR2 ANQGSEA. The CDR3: CSVVQDTQYF. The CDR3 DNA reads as TGCAGCGTTGTTCAAGATACGCAGTATTTT.

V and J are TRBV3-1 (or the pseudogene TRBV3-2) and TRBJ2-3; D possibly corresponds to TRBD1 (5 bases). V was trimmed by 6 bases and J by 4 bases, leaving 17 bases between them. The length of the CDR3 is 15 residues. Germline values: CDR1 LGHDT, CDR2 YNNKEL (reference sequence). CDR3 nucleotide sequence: TGTGCCAGCAGTCGCCGGCAGGGCGCCGCAGATACGCAGTATTTT. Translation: CASSRRQGAADTQYF.

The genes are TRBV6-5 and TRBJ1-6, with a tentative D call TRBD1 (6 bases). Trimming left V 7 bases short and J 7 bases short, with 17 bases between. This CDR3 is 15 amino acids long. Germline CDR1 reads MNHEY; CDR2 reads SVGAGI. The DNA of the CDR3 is TGTGCCAGCACTGGGGGGATAGGGGGAAATTCACCCCTCCACTTT. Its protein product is CASTGGIGGNSPLHF.

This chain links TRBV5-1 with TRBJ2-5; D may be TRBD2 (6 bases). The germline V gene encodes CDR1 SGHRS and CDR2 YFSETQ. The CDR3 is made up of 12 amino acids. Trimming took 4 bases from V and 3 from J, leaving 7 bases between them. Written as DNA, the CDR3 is TGCGCCAGCAGCGGGACTGAAGAGACCCAGTACTTC. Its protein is CASSGTEETQYF. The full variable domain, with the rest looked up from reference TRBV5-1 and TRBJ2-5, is KAGVTQTPRYLIKTRGQQVTLSCSPISGHRSVSWYQQTPGQGLQFLFEYFSETQRNKGNFPGRFSGRQFSNSRSEMNVSTLELGDSALYLCASSGTEETQYFGPGTRLLVL.

The CDR3: CASSPWSSTYEQYF. In DNA form, the CDR3 reads TGTGCCAGCAGCCCTTGGAGTTCTACCTACGAGCAGTACTTC. This chain uses TRBV28 with TRBJ2-7; D is ambiguous. There are 14 residues in the CDR3. CDR1 is MDHEN, CDR2 SYDVKM, per germline. V was clipped by 6 bases and J by 2 bases, with 14 bases between them.

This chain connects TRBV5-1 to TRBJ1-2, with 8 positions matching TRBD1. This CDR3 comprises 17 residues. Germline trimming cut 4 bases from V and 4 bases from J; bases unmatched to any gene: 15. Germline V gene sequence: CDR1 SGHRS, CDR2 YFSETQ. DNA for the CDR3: TGCGCCAGCAGCCCAAATTGGACAGGGACATCGGGCTATGGCTACACCTTC. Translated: CASSPNWTGTSGYGYTF.

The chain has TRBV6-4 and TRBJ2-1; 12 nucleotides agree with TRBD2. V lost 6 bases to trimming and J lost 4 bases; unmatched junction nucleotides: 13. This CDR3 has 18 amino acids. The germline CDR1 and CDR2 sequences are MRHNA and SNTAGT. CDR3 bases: TGTGCCAGCAGCCAAATGAGGGGACTAGCGGGCAAATACAATGAGCAGTTCTTC. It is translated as CASSQMRGLAGKYNEQFF.

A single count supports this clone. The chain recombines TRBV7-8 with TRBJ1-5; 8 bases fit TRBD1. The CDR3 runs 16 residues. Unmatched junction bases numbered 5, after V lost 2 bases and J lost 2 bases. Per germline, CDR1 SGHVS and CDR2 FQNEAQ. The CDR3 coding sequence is TGTGCCAGCAGCTTATCAGGGGGCGGGGGCAATCAGCCCCAGCATTTT. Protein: CASSLSGGGGNQPQHF.

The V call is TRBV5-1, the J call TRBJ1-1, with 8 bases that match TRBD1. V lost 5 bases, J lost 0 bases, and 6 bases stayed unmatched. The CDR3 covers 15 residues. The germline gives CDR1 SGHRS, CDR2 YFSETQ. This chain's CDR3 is CASRQGGSMNTEAFF. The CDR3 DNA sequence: TGCGCCAGCAGACAGGGGGGATCTATGAACACTGAAGCTTTCTTT.

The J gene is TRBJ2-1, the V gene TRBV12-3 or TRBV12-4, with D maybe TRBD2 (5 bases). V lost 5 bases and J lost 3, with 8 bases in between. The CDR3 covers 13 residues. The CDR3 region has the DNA TGTGCCAGCAGTCCTCGGGGCTACAATGAGCAGTTCTTC. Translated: CASSPRGYNEQFF.

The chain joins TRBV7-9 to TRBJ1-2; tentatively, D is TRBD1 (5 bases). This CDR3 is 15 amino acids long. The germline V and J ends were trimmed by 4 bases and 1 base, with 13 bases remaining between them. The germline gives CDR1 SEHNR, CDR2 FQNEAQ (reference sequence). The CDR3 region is CASSSQALHNYGYTF. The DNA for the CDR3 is TGTGCCAGCAGCTCACAGGCGCTCCATAACTATGGCTACACCTTC. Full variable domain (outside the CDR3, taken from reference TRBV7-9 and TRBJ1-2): DTGVSQNPRHKITKRGQNVTFRCDPISEHNRLYWYRQTLGQGPEFLTYFQNEAQLEKSRLLSDRFSAERPKGSFSTLEIQRTEQGDSAMYLCASSSQALHNYGYTFGSGTRLTVV.

The CDR3 nucleotides read TGTGCCAGCAGCTCCCCTATCGACTACTTCCAAGAGACCCAGTACTTC. It encodes CASSSPIDYFQETQYF. The chain couples TRBV11-2 to TRBJ2-5; weak D call: TRBD2 (5 bases). Per the germline V gene, CDR1 is SGHAT and CDR2 is FQNNGV. The CDR3 runs to 16 residues. Trimming shortened V by 4 bases and J by 1 base, and 16 bases separated the two germline ends.

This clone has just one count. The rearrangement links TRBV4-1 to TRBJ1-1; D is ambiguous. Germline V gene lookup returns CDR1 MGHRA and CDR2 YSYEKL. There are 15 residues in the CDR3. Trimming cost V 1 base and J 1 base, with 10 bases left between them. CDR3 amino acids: CASSQVVNRNTEAFF. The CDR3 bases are TGCGCCAGCAGCCAAGTTGTAAACAGGAACACTGAAGCTTTCTTT.

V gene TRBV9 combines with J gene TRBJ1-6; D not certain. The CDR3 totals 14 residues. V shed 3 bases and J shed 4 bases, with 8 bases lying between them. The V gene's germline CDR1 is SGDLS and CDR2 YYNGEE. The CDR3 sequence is CASSARQYNSPLHF. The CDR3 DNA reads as TGTGCCAGCAGCGCACGTCAGTATAATTCACCCCTCCACTTT.

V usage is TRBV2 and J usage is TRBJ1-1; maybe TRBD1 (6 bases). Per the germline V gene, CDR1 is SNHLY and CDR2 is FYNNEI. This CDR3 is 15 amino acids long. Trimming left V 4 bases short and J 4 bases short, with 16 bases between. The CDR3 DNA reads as TGTGCCAGCAGTGGGGGGCGGCTAAAGACCACTGAAGCTTTCTTT. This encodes CASSGGRLKTTEAFF.

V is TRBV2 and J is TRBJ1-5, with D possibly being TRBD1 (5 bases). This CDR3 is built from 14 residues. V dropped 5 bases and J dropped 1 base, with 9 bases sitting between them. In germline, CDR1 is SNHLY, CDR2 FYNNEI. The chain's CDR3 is CASSSGRSNQPQHF. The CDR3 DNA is TGTGCCAGCAGTTCGGGACGGAGCAATCAGCCCCAGCATTTT. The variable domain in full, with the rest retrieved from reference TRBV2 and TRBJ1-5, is EPEVTQTPSHQVTQMGQEVILRCVPISNHLYFYWYRQILGQKVEFLVSFYNNEISEKSEIFDDQFSVERPDGSNFTLKIRSTKLEDSAMYFCASSSGRSNQPQHFGDGTRLSIL.

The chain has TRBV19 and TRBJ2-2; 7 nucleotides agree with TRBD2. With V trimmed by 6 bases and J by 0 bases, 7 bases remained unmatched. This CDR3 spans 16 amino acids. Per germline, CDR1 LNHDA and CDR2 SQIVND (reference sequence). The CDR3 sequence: CASSRGGGANTGELFF. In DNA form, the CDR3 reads TGTGCCAGTAGCCGTGGCGGGGGAGCGAACACCGGGGAGCTGTTTTTT.

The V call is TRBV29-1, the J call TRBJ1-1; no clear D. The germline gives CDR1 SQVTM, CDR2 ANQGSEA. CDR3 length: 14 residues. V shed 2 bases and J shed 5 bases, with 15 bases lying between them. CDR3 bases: TGCAGCGTTGAAAATGTCGGGGAGGGAACTGAAGCTTTCTTT. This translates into CSVENVGEGTEAFF.